The next 17 T cell receptor beta chains were all read from a single sample in a study of T cell repertoires in ileal Crohn's disease. Before sorting, lamina propria lymphocytes were separated from surgical specimens by density gradient. TCRdb's table, derived via immunoSEQ multiplex PCR, lists solely in-frame clones and lacks some. The data contain about 2,700 clones, roughly 88% of them singletons. The sequenced material came from CD4+ T cells sorted from the ileum. The receptors derive from an adult with Crohn's disease.

The genes are TRBV18 and TRBJ1-6; TRBD1 might be the D (5 bases). The germline gives CDR1 KGHSH, CDR2 LQKENI. Trimming left V 0 bases short and J 8 bases short, with 11 bases between. The CDR3 spans 15 residues. DNA of the CDR3: TGTGCCAGCTCACCACCGGGGCAAGGGGATTCACCCCTCCACTTT. Amino acids: CASSPPGQGDSPLHF.

The chain carries TRBV11-2 and TRBJ2-3, with D perhaps TRBD1 (5 bases). Germline CDR1 SGHAT, CDR2 FQNNGV. The CDR3 contains 15 residues. V lost 3 bases and J 1 base, leaving 11 bases between the germline ends. The CDR3 coding sequence is TGTGCCAGCAGCTTCTTGCCAGGGCGCACAGATACGCAGTATTTT. Translation: CASSFLPGRTDTQYF.

V is TRBV6-1 and J is TRBJ1-1; TRBD1 matches at 9 bases. CDR3 length equals 15 residues. V shed 4 bases and J 4 bases; nucleotides not matched to a gene: 7. Germline loops: CDR1 MNHNS, CDR2 SASEGT. The chain's CDR3 is CASSARQGVGTEAFF. CDR3 bases: TGTGCCAGCAGTGCCCGACAGGGGGTAGGCACTGAAGCTTTCTTT.

CDR3 residues: CASSFLTSGDEQYF. CDR3 sequence (DNA): TGTGCCAGCAGCTTCTTGACTAGCGGTGACGAGCAGTACTTC. The rearrangement links TRBV9 to TRBJ2-7; 9 nucleotides align to TRBD2. The V gene's germline CDR1 is SGDLS and CDR2 YYNGEE. The CDR3 spans 14 residues. The V gene end was trimmed by 4 bases and the J gene end by 5 bases; junction bases not matched to a gene: 7.

This chain connects TRBV5-4 to TRBJ2-1, with 9 bases matching TRBD1. Germline V gene data show CDR1 as SGHNT and CDR2 as YYREEE (reference sequence). CDR3 length: 15 residues. Losses at the gene ends were 4 bases for V and 5 bases for J; bases not matched to a gene: 7. The CDR3 nucleotides read TGTGCCAGCAGCCCACAACAGGGGGCAAACAATGAGCAGTTCTTC. Translation gives CASSPQQGANNEQFF.

In this sample, this clone turned up once. This chain uses TRBV7-8 with TRBJ1-2; TRBD1 is a possible D gene (6 bases). This CDR3 is built from 12 residues. Deletions cut 5 bases from V and 8 bases from J, with 12 bases between. Germline CDR1 is SGHVS and CDR2 is FQNEAQ. The CDR3 spells CASSTGGGGYTF. The CDR3 coding sequence is TGTGCCAGCAGCACGGGGGGGGGCGGCTACACCTTC.

This clone was seen a single time. This sequence joins TRBV9 and TRBJ2-1, with no clear D. Trimming removed 0 bases from V and 12 bases from J, with 13 bases in between. The CDR3 runs to 13 residues. Germline lookup yields CDR1 SGDLS and CDR2 YYNGEE. Written as DNA, the CDR3 is TGTGCCAGCAGCGTAGAGTCCCGCTCAGGGCAGTTCTTC. Translated: CASSVESRSGQFF.

The gene calls are TRBV15 and TRBJ1-1, with D hard to call. CDR1 and CDR2 (germline): LNHNV, YYDKDF (reference sequence). V was shortened by 0 bases and J by 7 bases, with 9 bases between the two germline ends. The CDR3 extends over 13 amino acids. The CDR3 loop is CATSRDQGDEAFF. The CDR3 region has the DNA TGTGCCACCAGCAGAGATCAAGGAGATGAAGCTTTCTTT.

This clone has a handful of counts. The CDR3 DNA sequence: TGTGCCAGCAGCGCCCAGGGAAGGGGAACCCAGTACTTC. Residues: CASSAQGRGTQYF. The V and J genes are TRBV9 and TRBJ2-5, with a possible D match to TRBD1 (5 bases). CDR1 is SGDLS, CDR2 YYNGEE, per germline. V was trimmed by 3 bases and J by 8 bases, leaving 14 bases between them. The CDR3 loop spans 13 amino acids.

Only one count was recorded for this clone. The rearrangement joins TRBV6-5 to TRBJ1-2; 7 bases map to TRBD1. This CDR3 is built from 12 residues. V shed 5 bases, J shed 9 bases, and the junction held 6 bases outside the gene matches. Germline values: CDR1 MNHEY, CDR2 SVGAGI. CDR3 region: CASSTGQKSYTF. In DNA form, the CDR3 reads TGTGCCAGCAGTACGGGACAGAAGAGCTACACCTTC.

J is TRBJ2-3 and V is TRBV5-1, with TRBD1 matching 8 bases. The CDR3 extends over 15 amino acids. Germline trimming cut 0 bases from V and 5 bases from J; bases unmatched to any gene: 5. Per germline, CDR1 SGHRS and CDR2 YFSETQ. DNA for the CDR3: TGCGCCAGCAGCTTGGACAGGGGGGACGGAGATACGCAGTATTTT. It translates to CASSLDRGDGDTQYF.

The chain employs TRBV14 and TRBJ2-6; 7 bases are shared with TRBD2. CDR1 is SGHDN, CDR2 FVKESK, per germline. CDR3 size: 16 residues. V lost 5 bases and J lost 0; bases outside the gene matches: 4. Written as DNA, the CDR3 is TGTGCCAGCAGCAAGACGGGGGGCTCTGGGGCCAACGTCCTGACTTTC. Its translation: CASSKTGGSGANVLTF.

The rearrangement uses TRBV13 and TRBJ1-1; no definite D call. Trimming stripped 6 bases from V and 6 bases from J, with 14 bases between. Looked up from germline, CDR1 is PRHDT and CDR2 is FYEKMQ (reference sequence). This CDR3 has 13 residues. The CDR3 loop is CASSTVPEAEAFF. CDR3 bases: TGTGCCAGCAGTACCGTCCCTGAGGCTGAAGCTTTCTTT.

The rearrangement links TRBV7-5 to TRBJ2-1; the table assigns TRBD1, which was not confirmed against the DNA. TRBV7-5 is a pseudogene segment. This CDR3 region has 23 residues. In DNA form, the CDR3 reads TGTGCCAGAAGCTTAATGGACAGACCCGCGAAGTACCGGTCTTATAGCTCCTACAATGAGCAGTTCTTC. It translates to CARSLMDRPAKYRSYSSYNEQFF.

A single count supports this clone. The chain couples TRBV5-1 to TRBJ2-5; 8 bases are shared with TRBD2. Germline CDR1 reads SGHRS; CDR2 reads YFSETQ. The ends lost 1 base at V and 5 bases at J; junction bases unmatched: 7. CDR3 length equals 15 residues. The CDR3, as DNA: TGCGCCAGCAGCTTGACAGCGGGGGTGTCGGAGACCCAGTACTTC. Encoded protein: CASSLTAGVSETQYF.

This chain joins TRBV5-4 and TRBJ2-7, with TRBD1 identical over 7 bases. The CDR3 runs 13 residues. Per germline, CDR1 SGHNT and CDR2 YYREEE (reference sequence). V lost 2 bases, J lost 3 bases, and 2 bases stayed unmatched. CDR3 sequence (DNA): TGTGCCAGCAGCTTTAACAGGGGCTACGAGCAGTACTTC. Residues: CASSFNRGYEQYF.

This clone has a single count. The chain links TRBV7-2 to TRBJ1-2, with 7 bases aligning to TRBD1. The CDR3 runs to 14 residues. V shed 6 bases, J shed 6 bases, and the junction held 10 bases outside the gene matches. Germline lookup yields CDR1 SGHTA and CDR2 FQGNSA. The CDR3 DNA reads as TGTGCCAGCAGTTCCCGGGACAGCCTGGATGGCTACACCTTC. Translating gives CASSSRDSLDGYTF.